A selection of T cell receptor beta chains follows, all from one sample in a study of blood T cells in healthy people across ages. Via MiXCR, TCRdb re-called the 5' RACE reads, giving one row per CDR3 protein. Of 870,000 or so distinct CDR3 sequences listed, under 30% are singletons. Sequencing was performed on blood. Receptors were obtained from a woman of 80 years or more in good health. The CDR3 runs from the conserved cysteine through the conserved F or W. A D gene is named only where the DNA matches it firmly. Only some rows state a clone size, as once, few, many or a class for expanded clones.

d_call | clone_size | j_call | v_call | cdr3_aa | cdr3_nt
NA | few | TRBJ2-3 | TRBV20-1 | CSASPGGRGADTQYF | TGCAGTGCTAGTCCGGGGGGCCGGGGGGCAGATACGCAGTATTTT
NA | NA | TRBJ1-1 | TRBV29-1 | CSAMDGNTEAFF | TGCAGCGCCATGGACGGGAACACTGAAGCTTTCTTT
NA | many | TRBJ2-7 | TRBV9 | CASSASGQHTGEQYF | TGTGCCAGCAGCGCCTCCGGGCAACATACCGGCGAGCAGTACTTC
NA | many | TRBJ2-4 | TRBV6-2/TRBV6-3 | CASSPGVGVNIQYF | TGTGCCAGCAGCCCCGGGGTAGGGGTTAACATTCAGTACTTC
NA | few | TRBJ1-2 | TRBV10-3 | CAISETAHGYTF | TGTGCCATCAGTGAGACAGCCCACGGCTACACCTTC
NA | many | TRBJ2-1 | TRBV27 | CASSLNRYNEQFF | TGTGCCAGCAGCCTAAACCGCTACAATGAGCAGTTCTTC
TRBD1 | few | TRBJ1-1 | TRBV10-3 | CAIRGTGANTEAFF | TGTGCCATTCGAGGAACAGGGGCGAACACTGAAGCTTTCTTT
NA | NA | TRBJ2-5 | TRBV5-4 | CASSPEMGHRIQETQYF | TGTGCCAGCAGCCCGGAGATGGGACATCGCATCCAAGAGACCCAGTACTTC
NA | many | TRBJ2-1 | TRBV29-1 | CSVEGQPGVSSYNEQFF | TGCAGCGTTGAAGGCCAACCAGGGGTCAGCTCCTACAATGAGCAGTTCTTC
TRBD2 | NA | TRBJ2-1 | TRBV12-3/TRBV12-4 | CASSLDSWTSDNEQFF | TGTGCCAGCAGTTTAGACAGTTGGACTAGCGACAATGAGCAGTTCTTC
NA | few | TRBJ1-5 | TRBV15 | CATSRGTDSNQPQHF | TGTGCCACCAGCAGAGGGACGGATAGCAATCAGCCCCAGCATTTT
NA | NA | TRBJ1-2 | TRBV30 | CAWSNTGYGYTF | TGTGCCTGGAGTAATACCGGCTATGGCTACACCTTC
TRBD2 | NA | TRBJ2-2 | TRBV7-2 | CASSLAKAGVGTGELFF | TGTGCCAGCAGCTTAGCCAAAGCGGGGGTGGGCACCGGGGAGCTGTTTTTT
TRBD1 | NA | TRBJ1-3 | TRBV12-3/TRBV12-4 | CASRSRGLLGNTIYF | TGTGCCAGCAGATCCAGGGGGCTACTTGGAAACACCATATATTTT
NA | NA | TRBJ1-1 | TRBV30 | CAWSVIGHSGTEAFF | TGTGCCTGGAGTGTCATCGGACACAGCGGCACTGAAGCTTTCTTT
NA | NA | TRBJ2-5 | TRBV5-1 | CASSLQGMNRKTQYF | TGCGCCAGCAGCCTACAGGGAATGAATAGAAAGACCCAGTACTTC
TRBD1 | NA | TRBJ1-2 | TRBV4-1 | CASSQGGGFSYGYTF | TGCGCCAGCAGCCAAGGAGGGGGCTTTTCCTATGGCTACACCTTC
TRBD1 | NA | TRBJ1-1 | TRBV5-1 | CASSLARDREAFF | TGCGCCAGCAGCTTGGCCCGGGACAGAGAAGCTTTCTTT
TRBD1 | NA | TRBJ2-1 | TRBV7-2 | CASSFFRWQGAGNEQFF | TGTGCCAGCAGCTTTTTCCGATGGCAGGGGGCAGGGAATGAGCAGTTCTTC
TRBD1 | NA | TRBJ1-1 | TRBV20-1 | CSAPDRDAMNTEAFF | TGCAGTGCCCCGGACAGGGACGCCATGAACACTGAAGCTTTCTTT
NA | many | TRBJ2-7 | TRBV5-1 | CASSSFGAREEGQYF | TGCGCCAGCAGCTCCTTCGGTGCGAGGGAGGAAGGGCAGTACTTC
TRBD1 | NA | TRBJ1-6 | TRBV6-5 | CASSYSDLGGRNSPLHF | TGTGCCAGCAGTTACTCTGACCTAGGGGGCCGCAATTCACCCCTCCACTTT
NA | NA | TRBJ1-1 | TRBV20-1 | CSARDPRANTEAFF | TGCAGTGCTAGAGATCCCAGGGCAAACACTGAAGCTTTCTTT
NA | NA | TRBJ1-1 | TRBV20-1 | CSAREVGGRHTEAFF | TGCAGTGCTAGAGAGGTTGGTGGCCGACACACTGAAGCTTTCTTT
NA | NA | TRBJ1-2 | TRBV14 | CASSPQGADYGYTF | TGTGCCAGCAGCCCACAGGGTGCAGACTATGGCTACACCTTC
TRBD2 | many | TRBJ2-1 | TRBV2 | CASCGTSGYNEQFF | TGTGCCAGCTGTGGGACTAGCGGTTACAATGAGCAGTTCTTC
NA | once | TRBJ1-4 | TRBV25-1 | CASATSGQVWRKLFF | TGTGCCAGCGCTACTAGCGGGCAGGTTTGGAGAAAACTGTTTTTT
NA | NA | TRBJ2-5 | TRBV20-1 | CRVWGYDQETQYF | TGTAGGGTCTGGGGCTACGACCAAGAGACCCAGTACTTC
NA | few | TRBJ2-2 | TRBV5-1 | CASSPWGRRSNTGELFF | TGCGCCAGCAGCCCCTGGGGGCGACGGTCGAACACCGGGGAGCTGTTTTTT
TRBD2 | NA | TRBJ2-5 | TRBV11-3 | CASSPRGGGFQETQYF | TGTGCCAGCAGCCCCCGCGGGGGGGGGTTCCAAGAGACCCAGTACTTC
TRBD2 | many | TRBJ2-3 | TRBV12-3/TRBV12-4 | CASSPSGYTDTQYF | TGTGCCAGCAGCCCTAGCGGATACACAGATACGCAGTATTTT
NA | many | TRBJ1-1 | TRBV5-1 | CASSNPRDGHTEAFF | TGCGCCAGCAGCAACCCCCGGGACGGTCACACTGAAGCTTTCTTT
NA | many | TRBJ2-5 | TRBV7-9 | CASSLPGYWETQYF | TGTGCCAGCAGCTTACCAGGGTATTGGGAGACCCAGTACTTC
TRBD1 | few | TRBJ1-5 | TRBV5-5 | CASSLRQGNSNQPQHF | TGTGCCAGCAGCTTGAGACAGGGGAATAGCAATCAGCCCCAGCATTTT
TRBD1 | NA | TRBJ1-3 | TRBV5-6 | CASSLVGQRDSGNTIYF | TGTGCCAGCAGCTTGGTGGGACAGAGGGACTCTGGAAACACCATATATTTT
NA | many | TRBJ2-6 | TRBV7-9 | CASSHTTGSGANVLTF | TGTGCCAGCAGCCATACGACAGGCTCTGGGGCCAACGTCCTGACTTTC
NA | few | TRBJ1-2 | TRBV9 | CASSTGQSLFGGYTF | TGTGCCAGCAGCACCGGACAATCCCTGTTCGGTGGCTACACCTTC
NA | NA | TRBJ1-6 | TRBV20-1 | CSAKKLTDNSPLHF | TGCAGTGCAAAGAAGTTGACGGATAATTCACCCCTCCACTTT
NA | few | TRBJ1-1 | TRBV6-2/TRBV6-3 | CASSTPWAAKYTEAFF | TGTGCCAGCAGTACCCCGTGGGCAGCCAAATACACTGAAGCTTTCTTT
TRBD1 | NA | TRBJ1-4 | TRBV12-3/TRBV12-4 | CASSSGQGFSTNEKLFF | TGTGCCAGCAGTTCGGGACAGGGATTTTCAACTAATGAAAAACTGTTTTTT
TRBD1 | NA | TRBJ2-7 | TRBV28 | CASSQPRQGPSYEQYF | TGTGCCAGCAGTCAGCCGAGACAGGGGCCTTCCTACGAGCAGTACTTC
NA | few | TRBJ2-5 | TRBV18 | CASSPPGQTKQYF | TGTGCCAGCTCACCACCAGGACAGACTAAGCAGTACTTC
TRBD1 | many | TRBJ1-2 | TRBV7-2 | CASSLVGQGRDGYTF | TGTGCCAGCAGCTTAGTCGGACAGGGAAGAGATGGCTACACCTTC
TRBD2 | few | TRBJ2-3 | TRBV2 | CASSAAGGLTDTQYF | TGTGCCAGCAGTGCCGCGGGGGGTTTGACAGATACGCAGTATTTT
NA | NA | TRBJ1-5 | TRBV11-3 | CASSLQGSSEQPQHF | TGTGCCAGCAGCTTGCAGGGATCATCAGAACAGCCCCAGCATTTT
TRBD1 | many | TRBJ1-1 | TRBV15 | CATSRKGQANEAFF | TGTGCCACCAGCAGAAAAGGACAGGCGAATGAAGCTTTCTTT
TRBD2 | few | TRBJ2-1 | TRBV12-3/TRBV12-4 | CASSFLAGIYNEQFF | TGTGCCAGCAGTTTCCTAGCGGGGATTTACAATGAGCAGTTCTTC
TRBD2 | NA | TRBJ2-1 | TRBV30 | CAWSSTRTSGGFNEQFF | TGTGCCTGGAGTTCGACTAGGACTAGCGGGGGGTTCAATGAGCAGTTCTTC
TRBD2 | many | TRBJ2-1 | TRBV4-3 | CASSQLLSGGAPNEQFF | TGCGCCAGCAGCCAACTCCTTAGCGGGGGGGCCCCCAATGAGCAGTTCTTC
TRBD1 | few | TRBJ2-3 | TRBV20-1 | CSASGLRGRTSTDTQYF | TGCAGTGCTAGCGGGCTCAGGGGGCGAACTAGCACAGATACGCAGTATTTT
NA | NA | TRBJ2-1 | TRBV21-1 | CASQTSGGSSEQFF | TGTGCCAGCCAGACTAGCGGGGGTTCTAGTGAGCAGTTCTTC
TRBD1 | many | TRBJ2-2 | TRBV5-1 | CASSFAPGQGAVGELFF | TGCGCCAGCAGCTTTGCACCGGGACAGGGGGCCGTCGGGGAGCTGTTTTTT